This T cell receptor beta chain stems from a study of CD8 T cells in Susac syndrome. A quantity of roughly 0.5 to 1 ug RNA underwent reverse transcription using random hexamers. It was immunoSEQ multiplex PCR that amplified TCR beta CDR3 across 54 Vbeta and 13 Jbeta. TCRdb analysed the immunoSEQ multiplex PCR reads with MiXCR anew, one entry per CDR3 protein. Here the sample spans about 80,000 distinct CDR3 sequences, 85% to 95% being singletons. This CDR3 is built from 15 residues. Germline CDR1 KGHSH, CDR2 LQKENI. The V and J ends lost 2 bases and 1 base respectively, with 12 bases between them. This rearrangement joins TRBV18 to TRBJ2-7; no definite D call. The specimen was CD8+ T cells from PBMCs. The origin of this receptor is a human donor with Susac syndrome. The CDR3 sequence is CASSPAVSQSYEQYF. Here the CDR3 DNA reads TGTGCCAGCTCACCAGCGGTATCTCAGTCCTACGAGCAGTACTTC.